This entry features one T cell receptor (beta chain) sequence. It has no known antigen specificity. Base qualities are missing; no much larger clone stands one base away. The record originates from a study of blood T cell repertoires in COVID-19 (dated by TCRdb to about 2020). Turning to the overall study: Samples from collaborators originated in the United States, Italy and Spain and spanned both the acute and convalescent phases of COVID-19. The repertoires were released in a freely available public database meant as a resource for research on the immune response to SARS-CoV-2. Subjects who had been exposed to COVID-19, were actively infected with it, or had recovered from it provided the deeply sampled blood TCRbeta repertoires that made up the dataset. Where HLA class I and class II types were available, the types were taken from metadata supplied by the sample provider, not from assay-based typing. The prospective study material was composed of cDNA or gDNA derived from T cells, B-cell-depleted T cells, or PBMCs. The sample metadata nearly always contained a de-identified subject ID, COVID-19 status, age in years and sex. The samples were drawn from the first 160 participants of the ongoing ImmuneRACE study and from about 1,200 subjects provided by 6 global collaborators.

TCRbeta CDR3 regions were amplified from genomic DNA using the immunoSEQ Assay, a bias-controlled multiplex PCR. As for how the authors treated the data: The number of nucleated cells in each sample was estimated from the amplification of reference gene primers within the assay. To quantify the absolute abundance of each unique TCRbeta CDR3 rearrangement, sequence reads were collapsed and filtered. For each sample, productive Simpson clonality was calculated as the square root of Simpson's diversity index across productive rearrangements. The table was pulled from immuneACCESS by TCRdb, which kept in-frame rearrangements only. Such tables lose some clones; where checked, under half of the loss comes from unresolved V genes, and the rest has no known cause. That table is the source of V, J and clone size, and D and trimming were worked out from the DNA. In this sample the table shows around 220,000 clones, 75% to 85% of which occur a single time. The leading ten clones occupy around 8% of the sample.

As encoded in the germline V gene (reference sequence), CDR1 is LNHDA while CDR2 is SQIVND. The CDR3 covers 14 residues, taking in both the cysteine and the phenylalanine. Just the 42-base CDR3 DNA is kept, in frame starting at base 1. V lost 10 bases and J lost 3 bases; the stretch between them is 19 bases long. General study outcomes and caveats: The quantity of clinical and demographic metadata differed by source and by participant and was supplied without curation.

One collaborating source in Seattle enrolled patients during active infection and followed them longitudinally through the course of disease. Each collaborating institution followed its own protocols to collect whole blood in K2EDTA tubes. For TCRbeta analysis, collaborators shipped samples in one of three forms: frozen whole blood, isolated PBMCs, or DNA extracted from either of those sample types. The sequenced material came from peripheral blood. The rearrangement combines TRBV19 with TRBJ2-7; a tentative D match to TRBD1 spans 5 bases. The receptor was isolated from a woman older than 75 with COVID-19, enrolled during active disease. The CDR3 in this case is CATKPRVGSYEQYF. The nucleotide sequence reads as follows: TGTGCCACCAAGCCCAGGGTGGGCAGCTACGAGCAGTACTTC.